This T cell receptor (beta chain) emerged from a study of OX40 agonist ivuxolimab in advanced cancers. The length of the CDR3 is 15 residues. The germline gives CDR1 LGHNA, CDR2 YNFKEQ. Trimming removed 3 bases from V and 2 bases from J; junction bases left unmatched: 6. This table comes from immunoSEQ multiplex PCR, and its TCRdb copy is limited to in-frame clones, with some not included. The sample contains tens of thousands of clones, approximately 90% of which appear only once. This clonotype was sampled from an adult with an advanced solid tumor such as melanoma, head and neck, liver or kidney cancer. V is TRBV4-2 and J is TRBJ2-5; 7 bases are a match to TRBD2. Sample: CD4+ or CD8+ T cells sorted from blood, taken in a trial of the OX40 agonist ivuxolimab. The CDR3: CASSHHPREQETQYF. Written as DNA, the CDR3 is TGTGCCAGCAGCCACCACCCGCGGGAGCAAGAGACCCAGTACTTC.